This passage covers 6 T cell receptor beta chains from one sample sequenced in a study of T cells in localized non-small cell lung cancer. Clones were sequenced by immunoSEQ multiplex PCR, and TCRdb holds only the in-frame ones, with some missing. The data show about 30,000 clones, with more than 75% seen just once and around 13% held by the top ten. The sequenced sample was peripheral blood, obtained before any cancer treatment. Every receptor here comes from a female donor of 60 years or more with stage III squamous cell lung carcinoma.

The V call is TRBV14, the J call TRBJ1-1; no clear D. The CDR3 runs to 13 residues. The V and J ends lost 3 bases and 7 bases respectively, with 12 bases between them. The germline V gene encodes CDR1 SGHDN and CDR2 FVKESK. In nucleotides, the CDR3 is TGTGCCAGCAGCCACAAGTCGCCCAATGAAGCTTTCTTT. This codes for CASSHKSPNEAFF.

The chain links TRBV6-5 to TRBJ1-2; D may be TRBD1 (5 bases). This CDR3 comprises 14 residues. Trimming removed 6 bases at V and 1 base at J, with 12 bases between. Germline CDR1 is MNHEY and CDR2 is SVGAGI. The CDR3 DNA reads TGTGCCAGCAGCTGGGGGATACTTAACTATGGCTACACCTTC. It specifies CASSWGILNYGYTF.

This chain links TRBV11-2 with TRBJ2-1; 9 bases agree with TRBD2. The CDR3 is 14 amino acids. Germline assignment: CDR1 SGHAT and CDR2 FQNNGV. Trimming cost V 6 bases and J 4 bases; bases outside gene matches: 4. For the CDR3, the DNA is TGTGCCAGCAGTGCTAGCGGGGAATACAATGAGCAGTTCTTC. Protein: CASSASGEYNEQFF.

This chain connects TRBV28 to TRBJ2-1; 9 nucleotides line up with TRBD1. Germline assignment: CDR1 MDHEN and CDR2 SYDVKM. V shed 5 bases, J shed 2 bases, and the junction held 10 bases outside the gene matches. The CDR3 sequence is 17 residues long. The CDR3 loop reads CASSPPAGTGTYNEQFF. CDR3 DNA: TGTGCCAGCAGTCCACCTGCCGGGACAGGGACCTACAATGAGCAGTTCTTC.

The chain links TRBV27 to TRBJ2-5, with 8 bases aligning to TRBD2. Germline CDR1 reads MNHEY; CDR2 reads SMNVEV (reference sequence). J was trimmed by 5 bases and V by 2 bases; bases with no gene match: 10. The CDR3 sequence is 16 residues long. CDR3 sequence: CASSLVSGNPGETQYF. In DNA form, the CDR3 reads TGTGCCAGCAGTTTAGTTAGCGGGAACCCGGGCGAGACCCAGTACTTC.

This sequence joins TRBV6-6 and TRBJ2-7, with 9 bases lining up with TRBD1. V dropped 7 bases and J dropped 9; count of bases not matched to a gene: 13. Germline V CDR1 and CDR2: MNHNY, SVGAGI (reference sequence). There are 14 residues in the CDR3. The DNA of the CDR3 is TGTGCCAGCACGGTGTCGGGACAGGGATCAGCGCAGTACTTC. Translating it yields CASTVSGQGSAQYF.